The 27 T cell receptor beta chains below were found in one sample sequenced in a study of T cells in Graves' hyperthyroidism and ophthalmopathy. TCR beta CDR3 sequences were amplified from RNA transcripts. First-round RT-PCR with HTBI primers amplified the TCR CDR3 region. From the multiplex PCR reads, TCRdb called clonotypes with MiXCR, one entry per CDR3 protein. The table shows fewer than 550,000 distinct CDR3 sequences, with roughly 24% occurring only once. Sequenced material: blood. Every receptor here comes from a woman aged 25-40 years with Graves' ophthalmopathy.

This clonotype was found a few times. V gene TRBV20-1 combines with J gene TRBJ2-7, with a possible D match to TRBD2 (5 bases). CDR3 size: 16 residues. The germline V and J ends were trimmed by 1 base and 0 bases, with 16 bases remaining between them. Per the germline V gene, CDR1 is DFQATT and CDR2 is SNEGSKA (reference sequence). The CDR3 DNA sequence: TGCAGTGCTAGAGCACGTAGACTAAGCAGCTCCTACGAGCAGTACTTC. Its protein is CSARARRLSSSYEQYF.

V and J are TRBV6-1 and TRBJ2-7, with D unclear. The germline V gene encodes CDR1 MNHNS and CDR2 SASEGT. V gave up 8 bases and J gave up 7 bases, with 6 bases separating them. This CDR3 has 9 residues. This CDR3 is CASGPEQYF. CDR3 nucleotides: TGTGCCAGCGGCCCAGAGCAGTACTTC.

This clonotype was detected ten times or more. The V gene is TRBV7-6, the J gene TRBJ2-5; the D is unclear. Trimming cost V 3 bases and J 1 base, with 12 bases left between them. The CDR3 covers 15 residues. From germline, CDR1 is SGHVS and CDR2 FNYEAQ. The CDR3 DNA follows: TGTGCCAGCAGCTTTTCTCGTACAGTCCAAGAGACCCAGTACTTC. It is translated as CASSFSRTVQETQYF.

In this sample, this clonotype turned up many times. The chain is built from TRBV11-2 and TRBJ2-7; D is perhaps TRBD2 (6 bases). V shed 4 bases and J shed 6 bases, with 19 bases lying between them. This CDR3 comprises 15 residues. The V gene's germline CDR1 is SGHAT and CDR2 FQNNGV. CDR3 DNA sequence: TGTGCCAGCAGCTCTCCCTCGACTCGGGGGTCCGAGCAGTACTTC. Encoded protein: CASSSPSTRGSEQYF.

In its sample, this clonotype was seen many times. The chain links TRBV2 to TRBJ1-5; D unclear. With 6 bases removed from V and 5 bases from J, the gap between germline ends came to 17 bases. Germline V gives CDR1 SNHLY, CDR2 FYNNEI. This CDR3 spans 15 amino acids. CDR3 DNA sequence: TGTGCCAGCAGATATCAGACCTCCTCAGATCAGCCCCAGCATTTT. Translating it yields CASRYQTSSDQPQHF.

This clonotype was seen ten or more times. The chain combines TRBV6-2 or TRBV6-3 with TRBJ1-5; no clear D gene. Germline loops: CDR1 MNHEY, CDR2 SVGEGT. The CDR3 runs 15 residues. The V end lost 2 bases, the J end lost 3 bases, and 11 bases lay between the germline ends. DNA for the CDR3: TGTGCCAGCAGTTACGAGTGGGGATCCAATCAGCCCCAGCATTTT. Translation gives CASSYEWGSNQPQHF.

The table lists this clonotype with many counts. This chain uses TRBV6-5 with TRBJ1-2, with 8 nucleotides matching TRBD1. V lost 0 bases to trimming and J lost 6 bases; unmatched junction nucleotides: 9. CDR1 is MNHEY and CDR2 is SVGAGI in the germline V gene. The CDR3 consists of 16 residues. The CDR3, as DNA: TGTGCCAGCAGTTACTCGTATATGACAGGGGAGGATGGCTACACCTTC. This sequence encodes CASSYSYMTGEDGYTF.

A remark on this clonotype: One end of the junction varies from germline; a read error may be responsible. V gene TRBV5-1 combines with J gene TRBJ2-2, with 7 bases fitting TRBD1. This CDR3 region has 14 residues. The germline gives CDR1 SGHRS, CDR2 YFSETQ. CDR3 sequence (DNA): TGCGCCAGCAGCTGGGACAGACTCACCGGGGAGCTGTGTTTT. It yields the protein CASSWDRLTGELCF.

This clonotype was seen ten or more times. CDR3 in DNA: TGTGCCATCAGTGAGTCAGGGGGCGGGCAGGGACAGCCCCAGCATTTT. This translates into CAISESGGGQGQPQHF. The V call is TRBV10-3, the J call TRBJ1-5; 7 bases fit TRBD1. The trim removed 0 bases at V and 7 bases at J, leaving 9 bases unmatched. The CDR3 consists of 16 residues. CDR1 and CDR2 from the germline V gene are ENHRY and SYGVKD.

This clonotype was detected only a few times. This sequence joins TRBV7-3 and TRBJ2-7; 10 bases line up with TRBD2. J was trimmed by 4 bases and V by 0 bases; bases with no gene match: 9. The CDR3 is 17 residues long. Germline V lookup: CDR1 SGHTA, CDR2 FQGTGA. The CDR3 DNA reads as TGTGCCAGCAGCTTAACGTCGCTCAGCGGGAGGGGTTACGAGCAGTACTTC. It translates to CASSLTSLSGRGYEQYF.

This clonotype was picked up many times. V is TRBV7-3 and J is TRBJ2-5; possibly TRBD1 for D (5 bases). CDR1 and CDR2 (germline): SGHTA, FQGTGA. This CDR3 has 13 residues. V dropped 3 bases and J dropped 4 bases, with 9 bases sitting between them. CDR3 loop: CASSLKGRETQYF. Written as DNA, the CDR3 is TGTGCCAGCAGCTTGAAGGGGCGAGAGACCCAGTACTTC.

This clonotype was detected many times. This chain joins TRBV20-1 and TRBJ2-5; no reliable D call. The ends were cut back, 3 bases at V and 1 base at J, with 9 bases in the middle. CDR1 and CDR2 from the germline V gene are DFQATT and SNEGSKA (reference sequence). The CDR3 consists of 13 residues. This CDR3 reads CSASSWVQETQYF. The CDR3 coding sequence is TGCAGTGCTAGTTCATGGGTCCAAGAGACCCAGTACTTC.

This clonotype was observed many times. The chain employs TRBV5-1 and TRBJ1-2; D is uncertain. V was pared by 4 bases and J by 5 bases, with 18 bases between. Germline V gives CDR1 SGHRS, CDR2 YFSETQ. The length of the CDR3 is 15 residues. The CDR3 DNA reads as TGCGCCAGCAGCCCAGCTTGGTCAGCAGGTTATGGCTACACCTTC. This encodes CASSPAWSAGYGYTF. The full variable domain, its missing parts supplied by reference TRBV5-1 and TRBJ1-2, is KAGVTQTPRYLIKTRGQQVTLSCSPISGHRSVSWYQQTPGQGLQFLFEYFSETQRNKGNFPGRFSGRQFSNSRSEMNVSTLELGDSALYLCASSPAWSAGYGYTFGSGTRLTVV.

This clonotype was detected ten times or more. The rearrangement joins TRBV6-5 to TRBJ2-6; D remains unclear. Looked up from germline, CDR1 is MNHEY and CDR2 is SVGAGI. The CDR3 runs to 16 residues. The V gene lost 2 bases and the J gene lost 2 bases, with 10 bases spanning the gap. This CDR3 reads CASSYRSWAGANVLTF. The CDR3, as DNA: TGTGCCAGCAGTTACCGGTCTTGGGCTGGGGCCAACGTCCTGACTTTC.

The V gene is TRBV10-3, the J gene TRBJ2-7, with D possibly matching TRBD1 (6 bases). Looked up from germline, CDR1 is ENHRY and CDR2 is SYGVKD. The CDR3 is 14 residues long. V lost 5 bases, J lost 4 bases, and 15 bases lay in between. CDR3 residues: CAISWDTTSYEQYF. The CDR3 DNA reads TGTGCCATCAGTTGGGACACCACTTCGTACGAGCAGTACTTC.

The J gene is TRBJ2-2, the V gene TRBV19; TRBD1 matches 7 bases. Germline CDR1 is LNHDA and CDR2 is SQIVND (reference sequence). The CDR3 has 15 amino acids. V lost 8 bases, J lost 1 base, and 7 bases stayed unmatched. The CDR3 here is CASQPGQLNTGELFF. In DNA form, the CDR3 reads TGTGCCAGTCAGCCGGGACAGCTGAACACCGGGGAGCTGTTTTTT.

V and J are TRBV15 and TRBJ1-2; 12 bases align to TRBD1. The CDR3 spans 17 residues. Germline V lookup: CDR1 LNHNV, CDR2 YYDKDF (reference sequence). J gave up 4 bases and V 3 bases, and 9 bases lay outside the gene matches. The DNA of the CDR3 is TGTGCCACCAGCAGTGGGGGACAGGGGGCCAACACCTATGGCTACACCTTC. Residues: CATSSGGQGANTYGYTF.

The V and J genes are TRBV11-2 and TRBJ2-7; 10 bases are shared with TRBD1. The CDR3 runs to 15 residues. CDR1 and CDR2 (germline): SGHAT, FQNNGV. Trimming at V came to 3 bases and at J to 2 bases, leaving 4 bases not matched to a gene. The CDR3 DNA is TGTGCCAGCAGCTTCGGGACAGGGGTCACCTACGAGCAGTACTTC. Amino acids: CASSFGTGVTYEQYF.

This clonotype was counted ten times or more. This rearrangement joins TRBV12-3 or TRBV12-4 to TRBJ2-3, with D tentatively TRBD1 or TRBD2 (5 bases each). Trimming stripped 3 bases from V and 3 bases from J, with 13 bases between. The CDR3 contains 15 residues. CDR3 in amino acids: CASSLRQGGTDTQYF. CDR3 DNA sequence: TGTGCCAGCAGTTTGAGGCAGGGCGGGACAGATACGCAGTATTTT.

There are many counts of this clonotype. A read error may be the cause here, since a much bigger clone is one base away. The V call is TRBV12-3 or TRBV12-4, the J call TRBJ2-7; 9 bases match TRBD2. The CDR3 contains 14 residues. The CDR3 here is CASSRAGGSYGQYF. DNA of the CDR3: TGTGCCAGCAGTCGAGCGGGGGGAAGCTACGGGCAGTACTTC.

A few counts support this clonotype. The chain joins TRBV5-1 to TRBJ1-2, with D possibly matching TRBD1 (6 bases). Germline CDR1 is SGHRS and CDR2 is YFSETQ. The CDR3 loop spans 16 amino acids. Deletions cut 6 bases from V and 5 bases from J, with 23 bases between. CDR3: CASNNLEKGGQYGYTF. The DNA of the CDR3 is TGCGCCAGCAACAACCTCGAAAAGGGGGGCCAGTATGGCTACACCTTC.

There are many counts of this clonotype. This chain connects TRBV10-3 to TRBJ1-3, with a possible D match to TRBD1 (6 bases). Trimming took off 11 bases at V and 0 bases at J, with 17 bases between the two ends. The CDR3 consists of 15 residues. Per the germline V gene, CDR1 is ENHRY and CDR2 is SYGVKD. The chain's CDR3 is CAATGNILSGNTIYF. In DNA form, the CDR3 reads TGTGCCGCTACAGGGAATATCCTCTCTGGAAACACCATATATTTT.

V is TRBV20-1 and J is TRBJ2-7, with TRBD2 as a possible D gene (5 bases). Germline V gene sequence: CDR1 DFQATT, CDR2 SNEGSKA (reference sequence). The CDR3 is 15 residues long. V lost 6 bases to trimming and J lost 1 base, with 19 bases between them. The CDR3 loop is CSAEKRTTRSYEQYF. The CDR3 DNA reads as TGCAGTGCAGAGAAGCGGACCACACGTTCCTACGAGCAGTACTTC.

In this sample, this clonotype turned up many times. This chain connects TRBV9 to TRBJ2-5, with TRBD1 identical over 8 bases. Germline V gene sequence: CDR1 SGDLS, CDR2 YYNGEE. CDR3 length equals 16 residues. The V segment lost 3 bases and the J segment 5 bases; nucleotides outside the gene matches: 12. The CDR3 loop is CASSGGQGGRRETQYF. DNA for the CDR3: TGTGCCAGCAGCGGAGGACAGGGAGGACGTCGGGAGACCCAGTACTTC.

The rearrangement links TRBV27 to TRBJ2-5; D unresolved. The CDR3 spans 17 residues. The V and J ends lost 4 bases and 4 bases respectively, with 22 bases between them. Germline loops: CDR1 MNHEY, CDR2 SMNVEV (reference sequence). Written as DNA, the CDR3 is TGTGCCAGCAGTTCGGACGGTTACGTTGGGTCAAGAGAGACCCAGTACTTC. Translation: CASSSDGYVGSRETQYF.

The table lists this clonotype with a few counts. V gene TRBV2 combines with J gene TRBJ1-1, with 12 nucleotides matching TRBD1. Trimming took 9 bases from V and 10 from J; bases not matched to a gene: 12. Germline CDR1 and CDR2: SNHLY and FYNNEI. The CDR3 spans 14 residues. In DNA, the CDR3 is TGTGCCAGTTTCCGGGACAGGGGGCTCTTGGTAGCTTTCTTT. Translating gives CASFRDRGLLVAFF.

The chain couples TRBV6-5 to TRBJ2-5; D not certain. Trimming left V 0 bases short and J 5 bases short, with 13 bases between. Germline V gene sequence: CDR1 MNHEY, CDR2 SVGAGI. CDR3 length: 15 residues. In DNA form, the CDR3 reads TGTGCCAGCAGTTACTCGAGCTCACCTGGGGAGACCCAGTACTTC. Protein product: CASSYSSSPGETQYF.